The 18 T cell receptor beta chains listed next were all sequenced from one sample in a study of T cells in localized non-small cell lung cancer. Clones were read by immunoSEQ multiplex PCR, and TCRdb kept only the in-frame ones, dropping some. The top ten clones hold over 9.5% of a sample with some 41,000 clones, roughly 90% of them seen once. The sample was PBMCs, taken before any cancer treatment. The receptors come from a woman aged 35 to 70 with stage II lung adenocarcinoma.

The V gene is TRBV19, the J gene TRBJ2-2; 14 positions match TRBD2. Germline CDR1 reads LNHDA; CDR2 reads SQIVND (reference sequence). The trim removed 1 base at V and 5 bases at J, leaving 3 bases unmatched. The CDR3 length is 17 residues. The CDR3: CASSIGLAGGRTGELFF. DNA for the CDR3: TGTGCCAGTAGTATAGGACTAGCGGGGGGGCGAACCGGGGAGCTGTTTTTT.

The J gene is TRBJ2-5, the V gene TRBV18, with 9 nucleotides matching TRBD1. This CDR3 comprises 17 residues. The germline V gene encodes CDR1 KGHSH and CDR2 LQKENI. V gave up 1 base and J gave up 4 bases; unmatched junction bases: 10. This CDR3 reads CASSPRIGTGIGETQYF. In nucleotides, the CDR3 is TGTGCCAGCTCACCACGTATTGGGACAGGGATAGGAGAGACCCAGTACTTC.

V is TRBV7-9 and J is TRBJ2-1; D call uncertain. The V end lost 1 base, the J end lost 8 bases, and 3 bases lay between the germline ends. CDR1 and CDR2 (germline): SEHNR, FQNEAQ (reference sequence). The CDR3 runs 11 residues. The CDR3 DNA sequence: TGTGCCAGCAGCTTAGGCCATGAGCAGTTCTTC. Translation: CASSLGHEQFF. The full variable domain, rest sourced from reference TRBV7-9 and TRBJ2-1, is DTGVSQNPRHKITKRGQNVTFRCDPISEHNRLYWYRQTLGQGPEFLTYFQNEAQLEKSRLLSDRFSAERPKGSFSTLEIQRTEQGDSAMYLCASSLGHEQFFGPGTRLTVL.

V gene TRBV2 combines with J gene TRBJ2-7, with TRBD2 matching over 7 bases. The junction had 6 bases not matched to a gene; V was cut back by 1 base and J by 0 bases. This CDR3 is 16 amino acids long. Germline V gene data show CDR1 as SNHLY and CDR2 as FYNNEI. The CDR3 sequence is CASSEDRGLVSYEQYF. The CDR3 region has the DNA TGTGCCAGCAGTGAAGACAGAGGACTAGTCTCCTACGAGCAGTACTTC.

In regard to this clone: The sample has other DNA sequences that encode this CDR3 too. This sequence joins TRBV9 and TRBJ2-1, with 7 bases fitting TRBD2. Trimming at V came to 0 bases and at J to 1 base, leaving 1 base not matched to a gene. CDR3 length: 15 amino acids. Germline V gene sequence: CDR1 SGDLS, CDR2 YYNGEE. In DNA form, the CDR3 reads TGTGCCAGCAGCGTAGCGGGAGGATCCTACAATGAGCAGTTCTTC. Encoded protein: CASSVAGGSYNEQFF. The full variable domain, in which reference TRBV9 and TRBJ2-1 provide the parts outside the CDR3, is DSGVTQTPKHLITATGQRVTLRCSPRSGDLSVYWYQQSLDQGLQFLIQYYNGEERAKGNILERFSAQQFPDLHSELNLSSLELGDSALYFCASSVAGGSYNEQFFGPGTRLTVL.

This chain uses TRBV19 with TRBJ2-1; 10 bases fit TRBD2. Germline CDR1 LNHDA, CDR2 SQIVND (reference sequence). With V trimmed by 10 bases and J by 3 bases, 3 bases remained unmatched. This CDR3 has 13 amino acids. Here the CDR3 DNA reads TGTGCCACTAGCGGGAGTGGCTACAATGAGCAGTTCTTC. Its translation is CATSGSGYNEQFF.

This clone was counted once. The chain links TRBV10-3 to TRBJ2-2; D is perhaps TRBD1 or TRBD2 (6 bases each). The CDR3 sequence is 15 residues long. CDR1 is ENHRY, CDR2 SYGVKD, per germline. The V end was cut by 4 bases, the J end by 3 bases, with 12 bases between. The CDR3 nucleotides are TGTGCCATCAGTGGGGGGGCAGGGGACACCGGGGAGCTGTTTTTT. The encoded protein is CAISGGAGDTGELFF.

The chain employs TRBV7-2 and TRBJ2-3; 9 bases are a match to TRBD2. Unmatched junction bases numbered 9, after V lost 5 bases and J lost 0 bases. The CDR3 has 17 amino acids. CDR1 is SGHTA and CDR2 is FQGNSA in the germline V gene. CDR3 protein: CASSPPAGGASTDTQYF. CDR3 nucleotides: TGTGCCAGCAGCCCCCCGGCGGGGGGGGCGAGCACAGATACGCAGTATTTT.

This clone was recorded only once. The chain links TRBV7-9 to TRBJ1-3, with D unclear. V was cut by 1 base and J by 2 bases, with 9 bases left in between. CDR3 length: 15 residues. From germline, CDR1 is SEHNR and CDR2 FQNEAQ (reference sequence). CDR3: CASSLDQVPGNTIYF. CDR3 DNA sequence: TGTGCCAGCAGCTTAGATCAGGTCCCTGGAAACACCATATATTTT.

The chain has TRBV7-2 and TRBJ2-5; TRBD2 might be the D (5 bases). Trimming pared 1 base from V and 7 bases from J, leaving 13 bases between. Per the germline V gene, CDR1 is SGHTA and CDR2 is FQGNSA. The CDR3 length is 14 residues. In nucleotides, the CDR3 is TGTGCCAGCAGCTTAGGGTACGGGGTGAGGACCCAGTACTTC. This codes for CASSLGYGVRTQYF.

This clone came up a few times. The V call is TRBV29-1, the J call TRBJ2-1; D call uncertain. The CDR3 runs to 11 residues. Between the trimmed V and J ends, which lost 3 bases and 5 bases, there was a span of 5 bases. The germline CDR1 and CDR2 sequences are SQVTM and ANQGSEA. The DNA of the CDR3 is TGCAGCGTTGACGACAACAATGAGCAGTTCTTC. Residues: CSVDDNNEQFF.

The chain recombines TRBV2 with TRBJ1-4, with TRBD1 matching 8 bases. The CDR3 consists of 15 residues. V lost 6 bases and J lost 7; bases outside the gene matches: 10. CDR1 and CDR2 (germline): SNHLY, FYNNEI. CDR3 sequence reads: CASRERTGRSEKLFF. CDR3 in DNA: TGTGCCAGCAGGGAACGGACAGGGAGGAGTGAAAAACTGTTTTTT.

CDR3 sequence reads: CASSLTAPNEQYF. CDR3 nucleotides: TGCGCCAGCAGCTTGACAGCCCCTAACGAGCAGTACTTC. The chain is built from TRBV5-1 and TRBJ2-7; D uncertain. Germline V gene sequence: CDR1 SGHRS, CDR2 YFSETQ. The V gene lost 1 base and the J gene lost 5 bases, with 10 bases spanning the gap. This CDR3 is 13 amino acids long. Full variable domain (remainder filled in from reference TRBV5-1 and TRBJ2-7): KAGVTQTPRYLIKTRGQQVTLSCSPISGHRSVSWYQQTPGQGLQFLFEYFSETQRNKGNFPGRFSGRQFSNSRSEMNVSTLELGDSALYLCASSLTAPNEQYFGPGTRLTVT.

The V and J genes are TRBV5-5 and TRBJ1-5; D unresolved. The germline V gene has CDR1 SGHKS and CDR2 YYEKEE (reference sequence). The CDR3 totals 15 residues. The germline V and J ends were trimmed by 4 bases and 4 bases, with 15 bases remaining between them. The CDR3 region is CASSRAMGGNQPQHF. CDR3 nucleotides: TGTGCCAGCAGCCGGGCCATGGGAGGAAATCAGCCCCAGCATTTT.

The chain couples TRBV4-1 to TRBJ2-5; D is possibly TRBD1 (5 bases). Trimming left V 1 base short and J 3 bases short, with 9 bases between. Germline CDR1 and CDR2: MGHRA and YSYEKL. There are 14 residues in the CDR3. Written as DNA, the CDR3 is TGCGCCAGCAGCCAAGTTGTCAGGGAAGAGACCCAGTACTTC. It encodes CASSQVVREETQYF.

The CDR3 DNA reads as TGTGCCAGCTCACAGGACAGGGTGAGAACTGAAGCTTTCTTT. Translating it yields CASSQDRVRTEAFF. V is TRBV18 and J is TRBJ1-1, with TRBD1 identical over 8 bases. CDR1 and CDR2 from the germline V gene are KGHSH and LQKENI. This CDR3 is 14 amino acids long. The junction had 6 bases not matched to a gene; V was cut back by 4 bases and J by 5 bases.

This chain uses TRBV27 with TRBJ2-7; D is possibly TRBD1 (6 bases). The CDR3 has 12 amino acids. Trimming removed 6 bases from V and 7 bases from J, with 13 bases in between. The germline V gene has CDR1 MNHEY and CDR2 SMNVEV (reference sequence). The CDR3 sequence is CASSVTGMEQYF. Here the CDR3 DNA reads TGTGCCAGCAGCGTTACAGGGATGGAGCAGTACTTC.

The rearrangement joins TRBV6-5 to TRBJ2-7; 8 bases are a match to TRBD2. With 7 bases clipped from V and 7 bases from J, the junction kept 15 bases outside the gene matches. The CDR3 consists of 15 residues. Germline lookup yields CDR1 MNHEY and CDR2 SVGAGI. CDR3 coding DNA: TGTGCCAGCACCCAAGCCAGCGGGAGCGCAAATGAGCAGTACTTC. Translated: CASTQASGSANEQYF.